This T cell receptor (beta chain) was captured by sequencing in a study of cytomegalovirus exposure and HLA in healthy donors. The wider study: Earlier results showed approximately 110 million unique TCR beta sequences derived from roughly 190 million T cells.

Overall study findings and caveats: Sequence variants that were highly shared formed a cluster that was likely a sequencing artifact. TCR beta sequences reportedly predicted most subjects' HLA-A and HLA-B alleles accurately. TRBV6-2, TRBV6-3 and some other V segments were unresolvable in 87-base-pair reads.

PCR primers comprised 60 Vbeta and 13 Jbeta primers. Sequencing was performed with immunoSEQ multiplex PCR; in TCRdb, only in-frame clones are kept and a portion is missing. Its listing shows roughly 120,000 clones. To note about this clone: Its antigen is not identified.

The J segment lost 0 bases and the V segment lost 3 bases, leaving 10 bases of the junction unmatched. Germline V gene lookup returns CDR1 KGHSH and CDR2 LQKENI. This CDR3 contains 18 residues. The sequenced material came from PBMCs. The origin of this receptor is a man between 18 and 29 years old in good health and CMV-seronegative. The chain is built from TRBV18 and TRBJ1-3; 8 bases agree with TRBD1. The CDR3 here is CASSPLRTGPISGNTIYF. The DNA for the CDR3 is TGTGCCAGCTCACCTCTCCGGACAGGGCCGATCTCTGGAAACACCATATATTTT.